The 6 T cell receptor beta chains below all came from one sample that was sequenced in a study of cytomegalovirus exposure and HLA in healthy donors. The PCR ran on 60 Vbeta and 13 Jbeta primers. Clones were read by immunoSEQ multiplex PCR, and TCRdb kept only the in-frame ones, dropping some. The repertoire holds some 150,000 clones, about 73% seen once, with 2.5% to 3.5% in the top ten. The specimen sequenced was PBMCs. These receptors all stem from a middle-aged man in good health and CMV-seropositive.

The rearrangement links TRBV27 to TRBJ1-3; possible D gene TRBD1, 6 bases. CDR1 is MNHEY and CDR2 is SMNVEV in the germline V gene (reference sequence). V shed 8 bases and J shed 0 bases, with 26 bases lying between them. The CDR3 has 19 residues. This chain's CDR3 is CASPGRQDLVLASGNTIYF. As DNA, the CDR3 is TGTGCCAGCCCAGGGAGACAGGACCTGGTTTTGGCCTCTGGAAACACCATATATTTT.

The V call is TRBV5-1, the J call TRBJ2-2; 8 positions match TRBD2. Per germline, CDR1 SGHRS and CDR2 YFSETQ. Germline trimming cut 3 bases from V and 0 bases from J; bases unmatched to any gene: 4. This CDR3 is 16 amino acids long. The CDR3 nucleotides are TGCGCCAGCAGCTCGGGACTAGGGGCGAACACCGGGGAGCTGTTTTTT. Protein product: CASSSGLGANTGELFF. The complete variable domain, with remaining parts taken from reference TRBV5-1 and TRBJ2-2, reads KAGVTQTPRYLIKTRGQQVTLSCSPISGHRSVSWYQQTPGQGLQFLFEYFSETQRNKGNFPGRFSGRQFSNSRSEMNVSTLELGDSALYLCASSSGLGANTGELFFGEGSRLTVL.

This chain joins TRBV7-9 and TRBJ2-5, with a possible D match to TRBD1 (5 bases). TRBJ2-7 matches the DNA end more closely, so the J call is doubtful. Germline CDR1 reads SEHNR; CDR2 reads FQNEAQ (reference sequence). CDR3 length equals 15 residues. This CDR3 is CASSLAGATLYEQYF. In DNA, the CDR3 is TGTGCCAGCAGCTTAGCAGGGGCAACCCTCTACGAGCAGTACTTC.

The rearrangement joins TRBV7-3 to TRBJ2-1, with D possibly being TRBD1 (5 bases). The CDR3 is 13 amino acids. CDR1 SGHTA and CDR2 FQGTGA come from the germline V gene. V lost 4 bases and J lost 3, with 7 bases in between. CDR3 nucleotides: TGTGCCAGCAGCTACGACAGCTACAATGAGCAGTTCTTC. Translated: CASSYDSYNEQFF. Full variable domain (rest looked up from reference TRBV7-3 and TRBJ2-1): GAGVSQTPSNKVTEKGKYVELRCDPISGHTALYWYRQSLGQGPEFLIYFQGTGAADDSGLPNDRFFAVRPEGSVSTLKIQRTERGDSAVYLCASSYDSYNEQFFGPGTRLTVL.

This rearrangement joins TRBV28 to TRBJ2-1; no definite D call. The CDR3 length is 14 residues. Germline lookup yields CDR1 MDHEN and CDR2 SYDVKM. V lost 6 bases and J 6 bases, leaving 15 bases between the germline ends. This CDR3 is CASSQPPLGNEQFF. The CDR3 DNA is TGTGCCAGCAGCCAACCCCCCCTCGGCAATGAGCAGTTCTTC. Together with reference TRBV28 and TRBJ2-1, the CDR3 gives the full variable domain: DVKVTQSSRYLVKRTGEKVFLECVQDMDHENMFWYRQDPGLGLRLIYFSYDVKMKEKGDIPEGYSVSREKKERFSLILESASTNQTSMYLCASSQPPLGNEQFFGPGTRLTVL.

This clone was found once. The V call is TRBV6-5, the J call TRBJ1-1, with D possibly being TRBD1 (6 bases). Trimming left V 11 bases short and J 4 bases short, with 14 bases between. This CDR3 contains 12 residues. Germline lookup yields CDR1 MNHEY and CDR2 SVGAGI. The CDR3 nucleotides are TGTGCCTCCATCCTAGGGGGCACTGAAGCTTTCTTT. It codes for CASILGGTEAFF.